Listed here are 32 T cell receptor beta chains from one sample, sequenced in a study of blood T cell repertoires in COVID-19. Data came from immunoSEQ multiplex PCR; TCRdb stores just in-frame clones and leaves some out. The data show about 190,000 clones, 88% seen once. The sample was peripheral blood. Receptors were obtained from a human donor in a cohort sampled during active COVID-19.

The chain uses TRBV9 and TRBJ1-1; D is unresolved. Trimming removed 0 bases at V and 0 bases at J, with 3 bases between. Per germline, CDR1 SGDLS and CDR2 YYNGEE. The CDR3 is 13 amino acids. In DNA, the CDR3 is TGTGCCAGCAGCGTAGCCATGAACACTGAAGCTTTCTTT. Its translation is CASSVAMNTEAFF.

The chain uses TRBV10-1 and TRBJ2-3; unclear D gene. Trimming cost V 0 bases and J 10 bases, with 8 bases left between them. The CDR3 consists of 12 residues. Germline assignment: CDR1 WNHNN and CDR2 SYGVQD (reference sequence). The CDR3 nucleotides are TGCGCCAGCAGTGAGTCATTAGTCGCGCAGTATTTT. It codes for CASSESLVAQYF.

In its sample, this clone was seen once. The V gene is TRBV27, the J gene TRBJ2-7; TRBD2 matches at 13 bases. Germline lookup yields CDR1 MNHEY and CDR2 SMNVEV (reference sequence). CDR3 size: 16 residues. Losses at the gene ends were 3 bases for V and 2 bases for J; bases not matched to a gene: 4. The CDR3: CASSFLTSGRAYEQYF. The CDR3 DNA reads TGTGCCAGCAGTTTTCTTACTAGCGGGAGGGCCTACGAGCAGTACTTC.

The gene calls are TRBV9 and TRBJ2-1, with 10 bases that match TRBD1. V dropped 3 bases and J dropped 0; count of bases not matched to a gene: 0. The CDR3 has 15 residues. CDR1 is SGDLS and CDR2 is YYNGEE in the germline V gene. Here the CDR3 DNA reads TGTGCCAGCAGCGGGGACAGGGGCTCCTACAATGAGCAGTTCTTC. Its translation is CASSGDRGSYNEQFF.

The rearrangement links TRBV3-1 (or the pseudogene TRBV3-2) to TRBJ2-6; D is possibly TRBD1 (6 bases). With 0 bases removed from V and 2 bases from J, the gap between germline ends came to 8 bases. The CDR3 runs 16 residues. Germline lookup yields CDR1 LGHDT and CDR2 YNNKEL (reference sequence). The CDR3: CASSQDRTAGANVLTF. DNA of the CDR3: TGTGCCAGCAGCCAAGACCGGACAGCTGGGGCCAACGTCCTGACTTTC.

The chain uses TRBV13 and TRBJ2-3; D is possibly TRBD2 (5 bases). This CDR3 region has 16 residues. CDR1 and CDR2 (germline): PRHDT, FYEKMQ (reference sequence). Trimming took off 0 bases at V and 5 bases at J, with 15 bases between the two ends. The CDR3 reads CASSLGTASRLDTQYF. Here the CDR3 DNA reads TGTGCCAGCAGCTTAGGGACGGCTAGCCGGCTAGATACGCAGTATTTT.

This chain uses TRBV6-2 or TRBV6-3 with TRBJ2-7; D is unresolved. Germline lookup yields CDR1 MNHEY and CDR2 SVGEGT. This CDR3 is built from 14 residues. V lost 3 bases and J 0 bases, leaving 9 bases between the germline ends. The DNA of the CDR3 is TGTGCCAGCAGTTATGACACCAACTCCTACGAGCAGTACTTC. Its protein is CASSYDTNSYEQYF.

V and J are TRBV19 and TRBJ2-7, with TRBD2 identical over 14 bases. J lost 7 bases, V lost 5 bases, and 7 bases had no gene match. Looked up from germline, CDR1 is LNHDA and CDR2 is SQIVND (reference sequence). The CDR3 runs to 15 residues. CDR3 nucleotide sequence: TGTGCCAGTAGTCCTCGGACTAGCGGGGGGTGGGAGCAGTACTTC. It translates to CASSPRTSGGWEQYF.

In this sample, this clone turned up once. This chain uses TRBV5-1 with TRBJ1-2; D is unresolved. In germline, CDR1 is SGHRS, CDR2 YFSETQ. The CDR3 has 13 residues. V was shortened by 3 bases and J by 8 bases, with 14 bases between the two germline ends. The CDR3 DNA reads TGCGCCAGCAGCTCCAAGATAAGAGAAGGCTACACCTTC. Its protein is CASSSKIREGYTF.

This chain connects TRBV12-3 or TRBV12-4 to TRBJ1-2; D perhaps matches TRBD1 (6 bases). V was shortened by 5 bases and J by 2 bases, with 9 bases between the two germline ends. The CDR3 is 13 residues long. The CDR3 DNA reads TGTGCCAGCAGTCTCACAGGGAACTATGGCTACACCTTC. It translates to CASSLTGNYGYTF.

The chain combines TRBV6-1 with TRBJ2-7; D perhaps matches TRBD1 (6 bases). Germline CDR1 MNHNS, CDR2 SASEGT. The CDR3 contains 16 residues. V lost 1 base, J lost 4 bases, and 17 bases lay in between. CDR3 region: CASSEGRTDYSYEQYF. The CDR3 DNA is TGTGCCAGCAGTGAAGGCCGGACAGATTATTCTTACGAGCAGTACTTC.

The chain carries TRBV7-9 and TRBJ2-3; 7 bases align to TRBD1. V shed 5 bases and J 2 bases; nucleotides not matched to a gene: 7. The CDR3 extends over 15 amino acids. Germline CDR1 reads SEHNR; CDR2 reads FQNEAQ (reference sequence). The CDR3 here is CASSARQGTTDTQYF. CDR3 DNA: TGTGCCAGCAGCGCGAGACAGGGTACCACAGATACGCAGTATTTT. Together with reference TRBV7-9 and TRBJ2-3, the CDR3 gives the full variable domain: DTGVSQNPRHKITKRGQNVTFRCDPISEHNRLYWYRQTLGQGPEFLTYFQNEAQLEKSRLLSDRFSAERPKGSFSTLEIQRTEQGDSAMYLCASSARQGTTDTQYFGPGTRLTVL.

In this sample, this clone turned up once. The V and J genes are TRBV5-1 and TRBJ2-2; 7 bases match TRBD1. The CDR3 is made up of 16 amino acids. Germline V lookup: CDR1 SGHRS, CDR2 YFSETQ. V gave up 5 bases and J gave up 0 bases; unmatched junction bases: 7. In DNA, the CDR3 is TGCGCCAGCAGAGAAAGAGGGACAGCGAACACCGGGGAGCTGTTTTTT. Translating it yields CASRERGTANTGELFF.

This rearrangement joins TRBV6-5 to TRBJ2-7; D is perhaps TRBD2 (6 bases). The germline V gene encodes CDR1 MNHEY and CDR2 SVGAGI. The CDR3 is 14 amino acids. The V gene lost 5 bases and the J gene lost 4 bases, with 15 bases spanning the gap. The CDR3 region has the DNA TGTGCCAGCAGTCGAGGGCGGGGACCATACGAGCAGTACTTC. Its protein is CASSRGRGPYEQYF.

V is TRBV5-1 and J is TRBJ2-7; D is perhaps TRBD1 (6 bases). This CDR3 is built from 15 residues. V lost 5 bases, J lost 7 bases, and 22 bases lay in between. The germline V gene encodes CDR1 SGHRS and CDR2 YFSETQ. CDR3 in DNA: TGCGCCAGCAGTCCAGGACAGTTCCCACCCAGGGAGCAGTACTTC. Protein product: CASSPGQFPPREQYF.

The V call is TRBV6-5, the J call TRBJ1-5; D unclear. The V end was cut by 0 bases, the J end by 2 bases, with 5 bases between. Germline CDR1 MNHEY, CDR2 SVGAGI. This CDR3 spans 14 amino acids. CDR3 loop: CASSYSSGNQPQHF. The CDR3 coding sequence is TGTGCCAGCAGTTACTCGTCGGGCAATCAGCCCCAGCATTTT.

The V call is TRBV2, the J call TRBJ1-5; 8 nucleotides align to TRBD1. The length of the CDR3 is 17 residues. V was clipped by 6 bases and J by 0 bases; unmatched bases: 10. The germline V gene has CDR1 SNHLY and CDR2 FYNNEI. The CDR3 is CASRADRDRYSNQPQHF. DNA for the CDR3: TGTGCCAGCAGAGCTGATCGGGACAGGTATAGCAATCAGCCCCAGCATTTT.

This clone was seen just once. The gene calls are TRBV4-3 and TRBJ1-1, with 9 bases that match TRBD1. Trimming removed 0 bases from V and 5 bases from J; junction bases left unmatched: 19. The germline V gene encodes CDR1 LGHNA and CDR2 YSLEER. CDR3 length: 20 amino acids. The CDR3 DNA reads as TGCGCCAGCAGCCAAGACTCCCTTAACTTACCTGGACAGGGGACGACTGAAGCTTTCTTT. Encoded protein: CASSQDSLNLPGQGTTEAFF.

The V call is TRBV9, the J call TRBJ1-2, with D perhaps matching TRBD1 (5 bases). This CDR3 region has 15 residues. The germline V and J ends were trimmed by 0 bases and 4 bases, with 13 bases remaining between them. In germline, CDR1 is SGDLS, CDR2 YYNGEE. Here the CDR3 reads CASSVDQGRGYGYTF. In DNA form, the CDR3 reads TGTGCCAGCAGCGTAGATCAGGGTAGGGGCTATGGCTACACCTTC.

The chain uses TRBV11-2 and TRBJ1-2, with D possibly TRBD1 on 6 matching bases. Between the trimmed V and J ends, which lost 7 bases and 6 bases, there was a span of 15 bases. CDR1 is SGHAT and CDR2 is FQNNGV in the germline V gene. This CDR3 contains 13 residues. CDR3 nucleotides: TGTGCCAGCAACCGGGGGGGGCGCGATGGCTACACCTTC. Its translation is CASNRGGRDGYTF.

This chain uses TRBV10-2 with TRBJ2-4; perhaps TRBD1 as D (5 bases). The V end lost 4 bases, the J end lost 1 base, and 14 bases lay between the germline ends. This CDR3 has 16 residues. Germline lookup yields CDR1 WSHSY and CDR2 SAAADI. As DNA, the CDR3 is TGCGCCAGCAGTGGGGGCCAGTCAGGGGCCAAAAACATTCAGTACTTC. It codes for CASSGGQSGAKNIQYF.

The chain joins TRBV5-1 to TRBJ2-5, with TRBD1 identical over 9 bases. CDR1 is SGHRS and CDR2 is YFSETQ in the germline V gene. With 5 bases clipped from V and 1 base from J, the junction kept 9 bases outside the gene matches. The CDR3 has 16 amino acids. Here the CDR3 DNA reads TGCGCCAGCAGGGCTACAGGGGGCGCCTCCCAAGAGACCCAGTACTTC. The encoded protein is CASRATGGASQETQYF.

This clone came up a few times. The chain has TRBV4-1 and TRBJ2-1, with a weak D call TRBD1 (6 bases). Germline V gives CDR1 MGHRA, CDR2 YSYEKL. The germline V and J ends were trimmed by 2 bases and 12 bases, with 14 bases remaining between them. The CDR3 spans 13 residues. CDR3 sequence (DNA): TGCGCCAGCAGCCAAAGGGGGACGGAAGGGCAGTTCTTC. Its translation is CASSQRGTEGQFF.

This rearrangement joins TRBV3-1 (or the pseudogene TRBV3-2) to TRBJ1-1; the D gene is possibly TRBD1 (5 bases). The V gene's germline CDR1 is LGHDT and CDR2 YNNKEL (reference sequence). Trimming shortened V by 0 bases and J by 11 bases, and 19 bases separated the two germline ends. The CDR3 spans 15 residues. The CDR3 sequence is CASSQDWSGRVGAFF. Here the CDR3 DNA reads TGTGCCAGCAGCCAAGATTGGTCAGGGAGGGTCGGGGCTTTCTTT.

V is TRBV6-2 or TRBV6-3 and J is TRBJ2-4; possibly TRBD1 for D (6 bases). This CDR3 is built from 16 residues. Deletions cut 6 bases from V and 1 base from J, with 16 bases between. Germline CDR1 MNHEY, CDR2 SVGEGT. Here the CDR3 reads CASSVAGVVAKNIQYF. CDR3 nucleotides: TGTGCCAGCAGCGTTGCAGGGGTCGTTGCCAAAAACATTCAGTACTTC.

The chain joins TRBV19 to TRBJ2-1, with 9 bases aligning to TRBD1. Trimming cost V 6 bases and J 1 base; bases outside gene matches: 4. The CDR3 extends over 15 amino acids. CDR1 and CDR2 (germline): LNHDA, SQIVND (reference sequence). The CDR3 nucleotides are TGTGCCAGTAGCCCGGGACAGGGATCCTACAATGAGCAGTTCTTC. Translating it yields CASSPGQGSYNEQFF.

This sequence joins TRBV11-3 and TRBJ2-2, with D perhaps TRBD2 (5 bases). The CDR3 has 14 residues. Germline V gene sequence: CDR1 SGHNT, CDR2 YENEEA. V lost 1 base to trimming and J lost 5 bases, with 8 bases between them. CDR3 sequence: CASSLAGGTGELFF. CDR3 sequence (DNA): TGTGCCAGCAGCTTAGCTGGAGGAACCGGGGAGCTGTTTTTT.

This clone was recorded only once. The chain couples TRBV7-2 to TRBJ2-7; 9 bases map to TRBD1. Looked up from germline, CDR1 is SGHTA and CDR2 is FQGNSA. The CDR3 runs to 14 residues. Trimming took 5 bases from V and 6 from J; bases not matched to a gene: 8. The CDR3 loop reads CASSITGGTGEQYF. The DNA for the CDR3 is TGTGCCAGCAGCATTACAGGGGGCACGGGCGAGCAGTACTTC.

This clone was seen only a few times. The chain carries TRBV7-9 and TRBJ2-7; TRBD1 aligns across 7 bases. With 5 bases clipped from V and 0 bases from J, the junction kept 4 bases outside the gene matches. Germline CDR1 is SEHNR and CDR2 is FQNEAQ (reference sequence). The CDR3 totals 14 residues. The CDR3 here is CASSRDSSSYEQYF. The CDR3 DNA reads TGTGCCAGCAGCCGGGACAGTAGCTCCTACGAGCAGTACTTC.

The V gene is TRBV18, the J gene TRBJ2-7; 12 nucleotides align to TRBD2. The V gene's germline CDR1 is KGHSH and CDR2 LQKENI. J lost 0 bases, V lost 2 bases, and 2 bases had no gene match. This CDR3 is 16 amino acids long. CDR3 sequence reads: CASSPGLAGTSYEQYF. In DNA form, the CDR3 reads TGTGCCAGCTCACCAGGACTAGCGGGGACCTCCTACGAGCAGTACTTC.

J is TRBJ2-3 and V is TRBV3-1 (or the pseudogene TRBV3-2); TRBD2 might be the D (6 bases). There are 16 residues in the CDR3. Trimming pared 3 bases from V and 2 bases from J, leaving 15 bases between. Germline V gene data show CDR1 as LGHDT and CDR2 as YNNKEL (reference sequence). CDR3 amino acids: CASSQLAGWDTDTQYF. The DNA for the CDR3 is TGTGCCAGCAGCCAGCTGGCGGGATGGGACACAGATACGCAGTATTTT.

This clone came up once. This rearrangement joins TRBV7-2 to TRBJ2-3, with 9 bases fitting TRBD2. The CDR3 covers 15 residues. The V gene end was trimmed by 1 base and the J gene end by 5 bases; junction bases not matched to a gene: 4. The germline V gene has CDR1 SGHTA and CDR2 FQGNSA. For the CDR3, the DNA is TGTGCCAGCAGCTTAGTAGCGGGAGATGGAGATACGCAGTATTTT. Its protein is CASSLVAGDGDTQYF.